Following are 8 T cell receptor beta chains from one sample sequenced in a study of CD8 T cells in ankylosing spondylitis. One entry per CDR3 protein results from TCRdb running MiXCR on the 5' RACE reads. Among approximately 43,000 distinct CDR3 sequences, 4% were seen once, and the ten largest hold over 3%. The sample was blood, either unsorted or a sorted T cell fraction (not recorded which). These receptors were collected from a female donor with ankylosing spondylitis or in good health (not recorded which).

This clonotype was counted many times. The CDR3 DNA reads as TGTGCCAGCAGCGGCTGGAATAACTATGGCTACACCTTC. This translates into CASSGWNNYGYTF. V is TRBV9 and J is TRBJ1-2, with D unresolved. Germline V gene data show CDR1 as SGDLS and CDR2 as YYNGEE. Trimming cost V 3 bases and J 1 base, with 7 bases left between them. The CDR3 extends over 13 amino acids.

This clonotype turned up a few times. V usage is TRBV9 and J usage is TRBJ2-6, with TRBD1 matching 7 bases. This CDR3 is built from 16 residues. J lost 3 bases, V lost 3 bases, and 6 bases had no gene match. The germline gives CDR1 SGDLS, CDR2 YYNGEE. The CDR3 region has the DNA TGTGCCAGCAGCGGACAGGGTTGGGGTGGGGCCAACGTCCTGACTTTC. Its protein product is CASSGQGWGGANVLTF.

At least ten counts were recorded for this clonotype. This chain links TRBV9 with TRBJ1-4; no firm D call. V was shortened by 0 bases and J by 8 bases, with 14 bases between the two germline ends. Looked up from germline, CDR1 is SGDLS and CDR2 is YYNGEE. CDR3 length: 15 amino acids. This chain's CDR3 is CASSVEGNPPEKLFF. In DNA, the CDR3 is TGTGCCAGCAGCGTAGAAGGCAATCCACCCGAAAAACTGTTTTTT.

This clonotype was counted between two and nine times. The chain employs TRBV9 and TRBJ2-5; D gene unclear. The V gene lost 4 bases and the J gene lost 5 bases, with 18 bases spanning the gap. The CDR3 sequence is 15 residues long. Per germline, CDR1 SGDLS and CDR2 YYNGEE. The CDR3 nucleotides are TGTGCCAGCAGCCCGACTCCGGCGGCTGCGGAGACCCAGTACTTC. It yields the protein CASSPTPAAAETQYF.

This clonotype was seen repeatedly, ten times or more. CDR3 protein: CASSPSLDRYEQYF. CDR3 in DNA: TGTGCCAGCAGCCCGTCCCTGGACAGGTACGAGCAGTACTTC. This chain uses TRBV9 with TRBJ2-7, with 7 nucleotides matching TRBD1. V shed 4 bases and J 4 bases; nucleotides not matched to a gene: 8. This CDR3 is built from 14 residues. Germline lookup yields CDR1 SGDLS and CDR2 YYNGEE.

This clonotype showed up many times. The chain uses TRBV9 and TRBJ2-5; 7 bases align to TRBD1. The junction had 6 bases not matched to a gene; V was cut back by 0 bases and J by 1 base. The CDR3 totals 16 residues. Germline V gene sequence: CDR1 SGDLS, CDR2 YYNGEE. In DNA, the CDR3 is TGTGCCAGCAGCGTAGGGGGTAAGGGGGCCCAAGAGACCCAGTACTTC. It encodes CASSVGGKGAQETQYF.

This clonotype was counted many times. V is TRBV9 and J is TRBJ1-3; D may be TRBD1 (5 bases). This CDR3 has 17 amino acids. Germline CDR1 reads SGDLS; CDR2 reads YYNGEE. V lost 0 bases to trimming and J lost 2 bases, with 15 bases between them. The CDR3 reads CASSVEGTAVPGNTIYF. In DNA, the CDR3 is TGTGCCAGCAGCGTAGAGGGGACTGCCGTTCCTGGAAACACCATATATTTT.

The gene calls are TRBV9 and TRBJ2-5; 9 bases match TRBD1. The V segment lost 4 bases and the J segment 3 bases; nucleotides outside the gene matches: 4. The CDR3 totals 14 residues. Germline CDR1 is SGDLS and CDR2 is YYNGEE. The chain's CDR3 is CASSPRDREETQYF. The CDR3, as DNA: TGTGCCAGCAGCCCCCGGGACAGGGAAGAGACCCAGTACTTC.